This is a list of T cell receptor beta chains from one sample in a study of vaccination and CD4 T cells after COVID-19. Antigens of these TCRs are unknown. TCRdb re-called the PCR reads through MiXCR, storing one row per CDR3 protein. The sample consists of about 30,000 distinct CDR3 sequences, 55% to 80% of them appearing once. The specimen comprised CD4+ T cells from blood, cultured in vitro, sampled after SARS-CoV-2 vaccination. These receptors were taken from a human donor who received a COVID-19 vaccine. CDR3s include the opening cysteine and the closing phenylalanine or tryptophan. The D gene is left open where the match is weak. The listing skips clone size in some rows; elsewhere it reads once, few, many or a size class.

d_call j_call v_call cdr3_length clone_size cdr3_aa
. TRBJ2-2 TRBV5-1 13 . CASSTVPTGELFF
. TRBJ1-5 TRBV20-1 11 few CSAGALGAQHF
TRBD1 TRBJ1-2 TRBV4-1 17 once CASSQDFSEGGAYGYTF
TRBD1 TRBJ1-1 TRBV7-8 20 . CASSLPLRGQGAGENTEAFF
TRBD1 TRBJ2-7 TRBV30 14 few CAWIRQGSPREQYF
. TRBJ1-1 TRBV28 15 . CASSLLPARNTEAFF
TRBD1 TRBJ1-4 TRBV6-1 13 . CASLAGGNEKLFF
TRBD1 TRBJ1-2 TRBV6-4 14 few CASSPGTGGIGYTF
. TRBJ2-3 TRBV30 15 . CAWNSGQGTPDTQYF
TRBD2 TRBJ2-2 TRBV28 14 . CASRTSGYTGELFF
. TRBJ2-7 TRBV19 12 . CASSSWSYEQYF
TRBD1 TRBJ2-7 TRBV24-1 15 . CATSSAGQGAREQYF
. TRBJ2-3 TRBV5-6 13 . CASSPAVKDTQYF
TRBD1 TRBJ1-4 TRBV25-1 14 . CASSRQGVDEKLFF
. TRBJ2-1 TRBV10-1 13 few CASSGASSAEQFF
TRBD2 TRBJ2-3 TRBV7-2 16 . CASSSGRGTSGGAWYF
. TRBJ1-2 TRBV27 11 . CASREYYGYTF
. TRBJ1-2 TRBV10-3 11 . CAISAKYGYTF
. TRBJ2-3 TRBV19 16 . CASSISGGSGTDTQYF
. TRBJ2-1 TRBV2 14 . CASNGQLVYNEQFF
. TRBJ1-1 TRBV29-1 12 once CSVEVLNTEAFF
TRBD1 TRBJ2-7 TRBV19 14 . CASSPGQGFNEQYF
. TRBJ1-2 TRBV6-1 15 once CASGEQGSGGYGYTF
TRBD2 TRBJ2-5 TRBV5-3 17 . CARSLGVRRGGRETQYF
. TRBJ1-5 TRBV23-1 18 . CASSQLIFQIPHVWPQHF
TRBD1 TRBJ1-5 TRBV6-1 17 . CASSVAGGSGSNQPQHF
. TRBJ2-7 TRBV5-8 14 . CASSTRTVARMQYF
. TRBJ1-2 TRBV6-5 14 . CASSYSSDAPEYTF